The 30 T cell receptor beta chains in this list originate from one sample, sequenced in a study of identical twins. Using its own MiXCR run on the 5' RACE reads, TCRdb lists one record per CDR3 protein. This repertoire shows some 560,000 distinct CDR3 sequences, roughly 9.5% found once; its top ten account for 2.5% to 3.5%. The sample was also reused in another study, on yellow fever vaccine responses in identical twins.

The sequencing sample was made of PBMCs. Every receptor here comes from a woman younger than 35 in good health.

The V and J genes are TRBV10-3 and TRBJ2-5; 10 positions match TRBD1. J gave up 5 bases and V 5 bases, and 20 bases lay outside the gene matches. The V gene's germline CDR1 is ENHRY and CDR2 SYGVKD. The CDR3 spans 19 residues. CDR3 sequence reads: CAISTAGAPTDRGQETQYF. The CDR3 DNA follows: TGTGCCATCAGTACCGCGGGGGCGCCCACCGACAGGGGGCAGGAGACCCAGTACTTC.

In its sample, this clonotype was seen a few times. This chain links TRBV18 with TRBJ1-2; 7 bases are shared with TRBD1. The V gene's germline CDR1 is KGHSH and CDR2 LQKENI. The CDR3 is made up of 15 amino acids. J lost 1 base, V lost 3 bases, and 5 bases had no gene match. CDR3 in amino acids: CASSPTQGSNYGYTF. The CDR3, as DNA: TGTGCCAGCTCACCGACACAGGGGAGTAACTATGGCTACACCTTC.

This clonotype was seen only a few times. The V and J genes are TRBV7-9 and TRBJ2-1; 12 bases match TRBD2. The germline V gene encodes CDR1 SEHNR and CDR2 FQNEAQ (reference sequence). The CDR3 runs 16 residues. After removal of 3 bases from V and 7 bases from J, the junction contained 7 bases not matched to a gene. The CDR3 is CASSFSSSGGDNEQFF. The CDR3 DNA follows: TGTGCCAGCAGCTTTTCCTCTAGCGGGGGGGATAATGAGCAGTTCTTC.

This clonotype was found many times. An end of the junction differs from the germline gene, which may be a read error. V is TRBV5-4 and J is TRBJ1-6, with no clear D. The CDR3 is made up of 15 amino acids. Germline V CDR1 and CDR2: SGHNT, YYREEE (reference sequence). The chain's CDR3 is CASSPQDGGGSPLHF. For the CDR3, the DNA is TGTGCCAGCAGCCCCCAGGACGGCGGAGGCTCACCCCTCCATTTT.

This chain connects TRBV4-2 to TRBJ2-2; either TRBD1 or TRBD2 may supply D (6 bases each). Germline CDR1 is LGHNA and CDR2 is YNFKEQ. The CDR3 spans 17 residues. V was trimmed by 1 base and J by 4 bases, leaving 16 bases between them. CDR3 sequence: CASSQGEDRSGTGELFF. The CDR3 DNA follows: TGTGCCAGCAGCCAAGGGGAGGACAGATCCGGCACCGGGGAGCTGTTTTTT.

The chain employs TRBV20-1 and TRBJ1-1; D may be TRBD1 (6 bases). Per the germline V gene, CDR1 is DFQATT and CDR2 is SNEGSKA (reference sequence). This CDR3 has 12 amino acids. V was shortened by 3 bases and J by 4 bases, with 9 bases between the two germline ends. CDR3: CSARQGSTEAFF. Here the CDR3 DNA reads TGCAGTGCTAGGCAGGGGAGCACTGAAGCTTTCTTT.

The chain combines TRBV20-1 with TRBJ2-1; D may be TRBD2 (5 bases). The CDR3 runs to 15 residues. Trimming took 0 bases from V and 4 from J, leaving 13 bases between them. From germline, CDR1 is DFQATT and CDR2 SNEGSKA (reference sequence). CDR3 DNA: TGCAGTGCTAGAGATTGGCGGGCCGCTTACAATGAGCAGTTCTTC. Protein sequence: CSARDWRAAYNEQFF.

A word on this clonotype: A read error may produce the germline difference seen at one junction end. The V gene is TRBV3-1, the J gene TRBJ2-7, with 10 bases that match TRBD2. The CDR3 sequence is 15 residues long. Germline lookup yields CDR1 LGHDT and CDR2 YNNKEL (reference sequence). The chain's CDR3 is CACSQGTSEAYEQYF. DNA of the CDR3: TGTGCCTGCAGCCAAGGGACTAGCGAAGCCTACGAGCAGTACTTC.

This clonotype was found many times. The chain couples TRBV12-3 or TRBV12-4 to TRBJ2-7; weak D call: TRBD2 (5 bases). The V gene lost 3 bases and the J gene lost 4 bases, with 10 bases spanning the gap. CDR3 length equals 13 residues. The CDR3 nucleotides are TGTGCCAGCAGTTTGATGGGAGCGTACGAGCAGTACTTC. Protein: CASSLMGAYEQYF.

This clonotype was seen a handful of times. The V call is TRBV20-1, the J call TRBJ2-1, with D maybe TRBD1 (5 bases). The CDR3 length is 15 residues. Per germline, CDR1 DFQATT and CDR2 SNEGSKA (reference sequence). V was clipped by 1 base and J by 12 bases, with 22 bases between them. The CDR3 here is CSARGGIGMTDGQFF. In DNA, the CDR3 is TGCAGTGCTAGAGGGGGCATTGGTATGACTGATGGGCAGTTCTTC.

This clonotype appeared a few times. In nucleotides, the CDR3 is TGTGCCAGCAGCCCACGAATAGCGGGAGCAGATACGCAGTATTTT. It encodes CASSPRIAGADTQYF. The genes are TRBV4-2 and TRBJ2-3; TRBD2 matches 9 bases. The germline CDR1 and CDR2 sequences are LGHNA and YNFKEQ. The V segment lost 4 bases and the J segment 4 bases; nucleotides outside the gene matches: 6. This CDR3 spans 15 amino acids.

This clonotype has just a few counts. The V gene is TRBV12-3 or TRBV12-4, the J gene TRBJ2-1, with TRBD1 identical over 7 bases. The V and J ends lost 5 bases and 7 bases, in that order; junction bases with no gene match: 5. The CDR3 sequence is 13 residues long. The CDR3 nucleotides read TGTGCCAGCAGTAAGGGGGCCAGAAATGAGCAGTTCTTC. This encodes CASSKGARNEQFF.

The DNA of the CDR3 is TGCAGCGTCCGAAGGCCACTGACCACTAACTATGGCTACACCTTC. It specifies CSVRRPLTTNYGYTF. This chain links TRBV29-1 with TRBJ1-2; D is ambiguous. The CDR3 contains 15 residues. Germline assignment: CDR1 SQVTM and CDR2 ANQGSEA. Trimming took 6 bases from V and 0 from J, leaving 17 bases between them.

V gene TRBV12-3 or TRBV12-4 combines with J gene TRBJ2-1; D gene unclear. Trimming cost V 5 bases and J 6 bases, with 8 bases left between them. CDR3 length equals 12 residues. CDR3 DNA sequence: TGTGCCAGCAGTCCAATTCTCAATGAGCAGTTCTTC. Amino acid sequence: CASSPILNEQFF.

This clonotype was counted many times. The CDR3 protein is CSVRGGISTDTQYF. The CDR3, as DNA: TGCAGCGTCAGGGGAGGGATTAGCACAGATACGCAGTATTTT. This chain joins TRBV29-1 and TRBJ2-3, with D perhaps matching TRBD2 (7 bases). CDR3 size: 14 residues. The germline V gene has CDR1 SQVTM and CDR2 ANQGSEA. The V and J ends lost 6 bases and 0 bases respectively, with 13 bases between them.

This rearrangement joins TRBV4-3 to TRBJ2-3; 9 nucleotides align to TRBD2. This CDR3 comprises 15 residues. Trimming at V came to 9 bases and at J to 2 bases, leaving 9 bases not matched to a gene. CDR1 is LGHNA and CDR2 is YSLEER in the germline V gene. The CDR3, as DNA: TGCGCCAGTACCGCTAGCGGGGAACTCACAGATACGCAGTATTTT. It translates to CASTASGELTDTQYF.

This clonotype occurred a few times. The V call is TRBV11-3, the J call TRBJ2-3, with TRBD2 matching 7 bases. V lost 8 bases and J lost 5; bases outside the gene matches: 10. The germline V gene encodes CDR1 SGHNT and CDR2 YENEEA. The CDR3 is made up of 14 amino acids. The chain's CDR3 is CASSPGRGLDTQYF. CDR3 coding DNA: TGTGCCAGCTCCCCTGGGAGGGGACTAGATACGCAGTATTTT. The whole variable domain, remainder taken from reference TRBV11-3 and TRBJ2-3, is EAGVVQSPRYKIIEKKQPVAFWCNPISGHNTLYWYLQNLGQGPELLIRYENEEAVDDSQLPKDRFSAERLKGVDSTLKIQPAELGDSAVYLCASSPGRGLDTQYFGPGTRLTVL.

This chain joins TRBV12-3 or TRBV12-4 and TRBJ2-4; the D gene is possibly TRBD2 (5 bases). The length of the CDR3 is 12 residues. Trimming stripped 8 bases from V and 7 bases from J, with 12 bases between. CDR3 sequence reads: CASGSRGNIQYF. The CDR3 nucleotides are TGTGCCAGCGGTAGCAGAGGGAACATTCAGTACTTC.

The sample holds a few counts of this clonotype. This rearrangement joins TRBV12-3 or TRBV12-4 to TRBJ2-3; TRBD1 agrees at 9 bases. The CDR3 loop spans 16 amino acids. J was trimmed by 6 bases and V by 1 base; bases with no gene match: 8. The CDR3 loop is CASSLGGQGVMDTQYF. Written as DNA, the CDR3 is TGTGCCAGCAGTTTAGGGGGACAGGGAGTGATGGATACGCAGTATTTT.

The gene calls are TRBV6-5 and TRBJ1-6, with D unclear. V gave up 6 bases and J gave up 8 bases, with 8 bases separating them. The length of the CDR3 is 12 residues. Per germline, CDR1 MNHEY and CDR2 SVGAGI. Written as DNA, the CDR3 is TGTGCCAGCAGAACCGTCGATTCACCCCTCCACTTT. Its translation is CASRTVDSPLHF.

This clonotype was found many times. V is TRBV5-1 and J is TRBJ2-2; perhaps D is TRBD1 or TRBD2 (5 bases each). CDR1 SGHRS and CDR2 YFSETQ come from the germline V gene. The CDR3 is made up of 16 amino acids. V dropped 3 bases and J dropped 6 bases, with 18 bases sitting between them. CDR3 residues: CASSSSGTEISGELFF. CDR3 coding DNA: TGCGCCAGCAGCTCGTCCGGGACGGAGATCTCCGGGGAGCTGTTTTTT.

This clonotype was found a few times. The chain employs TRBV3-1 and TRBJ2-1; no firm D call. The V and J ends lost 2 bases and 3 bases respectively, with 11 bases between them. Per the germline V gene, CDR1 is LGHDT and CDR2 is YNNKEL (reference sequence). This CDR3 comprises 15 residues. CDR3 coding DNA: TGTGCCAGCAGCCAAAGTGAGCGAAACTACAATGAGCAGTTCTTC. Its translation: CASSQSERNYNEQFF.

On this clonotype: One base away lies a much larger clone, so this may be a sequencing read error. The chain combines TRBV7-2 with TRBJ1-5; D not resolved. The CDR3 spans 13 residues. V was shortened by 6 bases and J by 0 bases, with 6 bases between the two germline ends. Germline values: CDR1 SGHTA, CDR2 FQGNSA. The CDR3 reads CASSYNSNQPQHF. The CDR3 nucleotides are TGTGCCAGCAGTTACAATAGCAATCAGCCCCAGCATTTT. The entire variable domain, with the rest obtained from reference TRBV7-2 and TRBJ1-5, is as follows: GAGVSQSPSNKVTEKGKDVELRCDPISGHTALYWYRQSLGQGLEFLIYFQGNSAPDKSGLPSDRFSAERTGGSVSTLTIQRTQQEDSAVYLCASSYNSNQPQHFGDGTRLSIL.

The chain joins TRBV19 to TRBJ2-1; D remains unclear. The germline V gene has CDR1 LNHDA and CDR2 SQIVND (reference sequence). With 7 bases removed from V and 0 bases from J, the gap between germline ends came to 19 bases. This CDR3 comprises 17 residues. The CDR3 region is CASTPFGGLSSYNEQFF. The CDR3, as DNA: TGTGCCAGTACCCCTTTCGGCGGATTAAGCTCCTACAATGAGCAGTTCTTC. Filled out from reference TRBV19 and TRBJ2-1, the complete variable domain reads DGGITQSPKYLFRKEGQNVTLSCEQNLNHDAMYWYRQDPGQGLRLIYYSQIVNDFQKGDIAEGYSVSREKKESFPLTVTSAQKNPTAFYLCASTPFGGLSSYNEQFFGPGTRLTVL.

This clonotype was observed at least ten times. V is TRBV7-2 and J is TRBJ2-7; the D call may be TRBD1 or TRBD2 (5 bases each). The germline V and J ends were trimmed by 2 bases and 6 bases, with 8 bases remaining between them. Germline lookup yields CDR1 SGHTA and CDR2 FQGNSA. The CDR3 covers 12 residues. CDR3 DNA: TGTGCCAGCAGCTTAAAAGGGACCGAGCAGTACTTC. Its translation is CASSLKGTEQYF.

CDR3 sequence: CASSLEAGIRAQPQHF. In nucleotides, the CDR3 is TGTGCCAGCAGCTTAGAGGCGGGAATTCGGGCTCAGCCCCAGCATTTT. The rearrangement joins TRBV7-2 to TRBJ1-5; D unclear. V shed 1 base and J shed 6 bases, with 16 bases lying between them. Germline values: CDR1 SGHTA, CDR2 FQGNSA. The CDR3 runs to 16 residues.

This clonotype came up a few times. The chain recombines TRBV3-1 with TRBJ2-1; D call uncertain. The CDR3 length is 12 residues. Trimming removed 4 bases at V and 9 bases at J, with 10 bases between. CDR1 and CDR2 from the germline V gene are LGHDT and YNNKEL (reference sequence). CDR3 nucleotides: TGTGCCAGCAGCCCCAGGATGGGTGAGCAGTTCTTC. Protein product: CASSPRMGEQFF.

This clonotype has at least ten counts. V is TRBV12-3 or TRBV12-4 and J is TRBJ2-7; D ambiguous. This CDR3 has 15 residues. The ends were cut back, 0 bases at V and 0 bases at J, with 9 bases in the middle. CDR3 sequence reads: CASSLASGLSYEQYF. The CDR3 nucleotides read TGTGCCAGCAGTTTAGCTTCCGGGCTCTCCTACGAGCAGTACTTC.

The rearrangement uses TRBV30 and TRBJ2-5, with D possibly being TRBD2 (7 bases). The germline V and J ends were trimmed by 3 bases and 5 bases, with 16 bases remaining between them. From germline, CDR1 is GTSNPN and CDR2 SVGIG (reference sequence). The CDR3 loop spans 14 amino acids. DNA for the CDR3: TGTGCCTGGAGCGTAGGGGGGGGCGTGGAGACCCAGTACTTC. This translates into CAWSVGGGVETQYF.

This clonotype showed up many times. The chain joins TRBV2 to TRBJ2-4; D is uncertain. V was cut by 5 bases and J by 6 bases, with 17 bases left in between. This CDR3 comprises 15 residues. Germline lookup yields CDR1 SNHLY and CDR2 FYNNEI. The CDR3 sequence: CASSKGRIGGNIQYF. CDR3 DNA: TGTGCCAGCAGTAAGGGCAGAATTGGCGGAAACATTCAGTACTTC.